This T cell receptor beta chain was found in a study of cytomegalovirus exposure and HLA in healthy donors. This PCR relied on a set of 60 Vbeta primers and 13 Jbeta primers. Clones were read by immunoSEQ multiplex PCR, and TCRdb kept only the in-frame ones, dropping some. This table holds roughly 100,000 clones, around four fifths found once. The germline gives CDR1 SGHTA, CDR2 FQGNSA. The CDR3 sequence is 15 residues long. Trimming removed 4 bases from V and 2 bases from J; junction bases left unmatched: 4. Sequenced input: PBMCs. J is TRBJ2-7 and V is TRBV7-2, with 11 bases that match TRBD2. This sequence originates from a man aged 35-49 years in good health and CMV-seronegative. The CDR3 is CASSYVTSGTYEQYF. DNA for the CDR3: TGTGCCAGCAGCTACGTGACTAGCGGGACCTACGAGCAGTACTTC.